Below, 20 T cell receptor beta chains from the same sample are listed, as sequenced in a study of T cells after posttransplantation cyclophosphamide (dated by TCRdb to 2016 to 2017). Libraries were built with the immunoSEQ multiplex PCR assay. In its TCRdb copy, this immuneACCESS table keeps in-frame sequences only and misses some clones. Where compared with another copy, unresolved V genes explain less than half of these, and the others have no known cause. In this sample, about 39,000 clones appear, none counted once only. The top ten clones comprise about 4.2% of the sample. The sample comprised PBMCs. These receptors all stem from a woman aged 50 to 65 in good health and a related stem cell transplant donor.

At least ten counts were recorded for this clone. The chain links TRBV27 to TRBJ1-1, with D perhaps matching TRBD1 (5 bases). Germline CDR1 reads MNHEY; CDR2 reads SMNVEV (reference sequence). V was pared by 3 bases and J by 3 bases, with 14 bases between. The CDR3 extends over 15 amino acids. The CDR3 DNA is TGTGCCAGCAGTTTTCTCTACACGGGGGACACTGAAGCTTTCTTT. This gives the protein CASSFLYTGDTEAFF.

This clone was counted ten times or more. J is TRBJ2-7 and V is TRBV5-1, with TRBD2 identical over 10 bases. The CDR3 length is 14 residues. The V segment lost 3 bases and the J segment 5 bases; nucleotides outside the gene matches: 5. The germline V gene encodes CDR1 SGHRS and CDR2 YFSETQ. In DNA, the CDR3 is TGCGCCAGCAGCTGGGGACTAGCGTCCGACGAGCAGTACTTC. Amino acid sequence: CASSWGLASDEQYF.

The sample holds many counts of this clone. J is TRBJ2-3 and V is TRBV6-6; D is unresolved. CDR1 MNHNY and CDR2 SVGAGI come from the germline V gene (reference sequence). V was clipped by 2 bases and J by 2 bases, with 11 bases between them. This CDR3 comprises 15 residues. The CDR3: CASSYENFYTDTQYF. The CDR3 nucleotides are TGTGCCAGCAGTTACGAGAACTTCTACACAGATACGCAGTATTTT.

The sample holds many counts of this clone. The rearrangement links TRBV7-9 to TRBJ1-5; possible D gene TRBD1, 6 bases. The V end lost 3 bases, the J end lost 3 bases, and 15 bases lay between the germline ends. CDR1 is SEHNR and CDR2 is FQNEAQ in the germline V gene (reference sequence). The CDR3 length is 16 residues. This CDR3 reads CASSLGTGFANQPQHF. CDR3 nucleotides: TGTGCCAGCAGCTTGGGAACAGGGTTTGCCAATCAGCCCCAGCATTTT.

This clone was seen many times. This sequence joins TRBV7-6 and TRBJ1-2; D unresolved. The germline V gene has CDR1 SGHVS and CDR2 FNYEAQ. Trimming left V 3 bases short and J 0 bases short, with 11 bases between. The CDR3 loop spans 15 amino acids. The CDR3, as DNA: TGTGCCAGCAGCTTTGGAGAAGCTCCTAACTATGGCTACACCTTC. Its translation is CASSFGEAPNYGYTF. The whole variable domain, filled in from reference TRBV7-6 and TRBJ1-2, reads GAGVSQSPRYKVTKRGQDVALRCDPISGHVSLYWYRQALGQGPEFLTYFNYEAQQDKSGLPNDRFSAERPEGSISTLTIQRTEQRDSAMYRCASSFGEAPNYGYTFGSGTRLTVV.

This clone showed up many times. This chain joins TRBV28 and TRBJ1-3, with 12 bases lining up with TRBD1. Germline assignment: CDR1 MDHEN and CDR2 SYDVKM. CDR3 length equals 17 residues. V was clipped by 3 bases and J by 4 bases; unmatched bases: 7. The CDR3 loop reads CASSFYPGTGGGNTIYF. The CDR3 DNA is TGTGCCAGCAGTTTCTACCCCGGGACAGGGGGCGGAAACACCATATATTTT.

This clone was counted at least ten times. The chain has TRBV7-2 and TRBJ1-1; D gene unclear. The CDR3 spans 13 residues. V was cut by 5 bases and J by 5 bases, with 12 bases left in between. The germline V gene has CDR1 SGHTA and CDR2 FQGNSA. CDR3 DNA: TGTGCCAGCAGCCCCCCTCCCGTGACTGAAGCTTTCTTT. Encoded protein: CASSPPPVTEAFF.

This clone has ten or more counts. CDR3 in amino acids: CASSLRDRELATNEKLFF. CDR3 nucleotide sequence: TGCGCCAGCAGCTTAAGGGACAGGGAACTGGCAACTAATGAAAAACTGTTTTTT. The chain carries TRBV5-1 and TRBJ1-4; 9 nucleotides align to TRBD1. The CDR3 has 18 residues. CDR1 SGHRS and CDR2 YFSETQ come from the germline V gene. With 2 bases clipped from V and 0 bases from J, the junction kept 8 bases outside the gene matches.

At least ten counts were recorded for this clone. The J gene is TRBJ1-1, the V gene TRBV15; 7 bases line up with TRBD1. V was clipped by 5 bases and J by 3 bases; unmatched bases: 3. The V gene's germline CDR1 is LNHNV and CDR2 YYDKDF (reference sequence). This CDR3 spans 13 amino acids. CDR3: CATSSQGYTEAFF. DNA for the CDR3: TGTGCCACCAGCTCACAGGGGTACACTGAAGCTTTCTTT.

In its sample, this clone was seen a few times. The chain employs TRBV18 and TRBJ2-2, with 8 bases identical to TRBD1. Trimming at V came to 6 bases and at J to 3 bases, leaving 9 bases not matched to a gene. This CDR3 has 16 residues. Germline CDR1 KGHSH, CDR2 LQKENI. The CDR3 DNA reads as TGTGCCAGCTCCGAGACAGGGGAGATTGACACCGGGGAGCTGTTTTTT. As protein: CASSETGEIDTGELFF.

The sample holds many counts of this clone. This chain joins TRBV5-4 and TRBJ2-1; 14 nucleotides line up with TRBD2. This CDR3 has 16 amino acids. Germline V lookup: CDR1 SGHNT, CDR2 YYREEE (reference sequence). After removal of 4 bases from V and 8 bases from J, the junction contained 8 bases not matched to a gene. In nucleotides, the CDR3 is TGTGCCAGCAGCCCGAGACTAGCGGGGGGGATCGATGAGCAGTTCTTC. Protein sequence: CASSPRLAGGIDEQFF.

This clone has a count of ten or more. The chain couples TRBV10-3 to TRBJ1-1, with 10 bases that match TRBD1. The germline V gene has CDR1 ENHRY and CDR2 SYGVKD. Unmatched junction bases numbered 11, after V lost 6 bases and J lost 4 bases. This CDR3 spans 16 amino acids. In DNA, the CDR3 is TGTGCCATCAGGGCCGGGACAGGGGAAGGACCCACTGAAGCTTTCTTT. It codes for CAIRAGTGEGPTEAFF.

This clone was found many times. The chain joins TRBV5-4 to TRBJ1-2; the match to TRBD1 covers 11 bases. The germline CDR1 and CDR2 sequences are SGHNT and YYREEE (reference sequence). Losses at the gene ends were 3 bases for V and 7 bases for J; bases not matched to a gene: 11. The CDR3 is 16 residues long. CDR3 sequence: CASSSPRTGGDLGYTF. CDR3 DNA: TGTGCCAGCAGCTCGCCCAGGACAGGGGGCGATCTTGGCTACACCTTC.

This clone has at least ten counts. The rearrangement joins TRBV10-3 to TRBJ1-1, with TRBD1 matching 8 bases. Trimming took 3 bases from V and 0 from J; bases not matched to a gene: 3. The germline CDR1 and CDR2 sequences are ENHRY and SYGVKD. This CDR3 comprises 15 residues. The CDR3 loop is CAISDGTGLNTEAFF. The CDR3 DNA sequence: TGTGCCATCAGTGATGGGACAGGACTGAACACTGAAGCTTTCTTT.

This clone was seen repeatedly, ten times or more. The genes are TRBV4-1 and TRBJ2-7, with D perhaps matching TRBD2 (5 bases). The CDR3 totals 15 residues. Per germline, CDR1 MGHRA and CDR2 YSYEKL. Deletions cut 2 bases from V and 4 bases from J, with 15 bases between. In DNA, the CDR3 is TGCGCCAGCAGCCAACTGGGAAGATCGGGGTACGAGCAGTACTTC. As protein: CASSQLGRSGYEQYF.

This clone was counted ten times or more. CDR3 nucleotides: TGTGCCAGCAGCCTTGAGCGGGGGACGGTAGAGACCCAGTACTTC. Translated: CASSLERGTVETQYF. This chain uses TRBV14 with TRBJ2-5; 8 bases are shared with TRBD2. Germline trimming cut 4 bases from V and 4 bases from J; bases unmatched to any gene: 8. CDR1 is SGHDN, CDR2 FVKESK, per germline. The CDR3 contains 15 residues.

This clone has ten or more counts. V and J are TRBV27 and TRBJ1-5; 7 bases match TRBD1. Germline assignment: CDR1 MNHEY and CDR2 SMNVEV (reference sequence). CDR3 length: 14 amino acids. V shed 2 bases, J shed 4 bases, and the junction held 2 bases outside the gene matches. The CDR3 loop is CASSLGQENQPQHF. DNA for the CDR3: TGTGCCAGCAGTTTAGGACAGGAGAATCAGCCCCAGCATTTT.

The sample holds many counts of this clone. J is TRBJ2-1 and V is TRBV10-3, with 7 positions matching TRBD1. The trim removed 7 bases at V and 0 bases at J, leaving 9 bases unmatched. This CDR3 comprises 16 residues. Germline CDR1 reads ENHRY; CDR2 reads SYGVKD. The CDR3 DNA follows: TGTGCCATCATGGGACAGCGGACGAGCTCCTACAATGAGCAGTTCTTC. Translation: CAIMGQRTSSYNEQFF.

This clone was seen many times. The V and J genes are TRBV13 and TRBJ2-3; no definite D call. The CDR3 runs to 13 residues. Germline-derived CDR1 and CDR2 are PRHDT and FYEKMQ (reference sequence). Between the trimmed V and J ends, which lost 5 bases and 0 bases, there was a span of 6 bases. CDR3 region: CASSVLSTDTQYF. DNA of the CDR3: TGTGCCAGCAGCGTCCTTAGCACAGATACGCAGTATTTT.

This clone was seen at least ten times. This rearrangement joins TRBV28 to TRBJ2-7; 14 bases map to TRBD2. CDR1 MDHEN and CDR2 SYDVKM come from the germline V gene. The CDR3 loop spans 17 amino acids. V gave up 0 bases and J gave up 6 bases; unmatched junction bases: 7. CDR3 in DNA: TGTGCCAGCAGTTTATGGAGACTAGCGGGGGGGCCGGGCGAGCAGTACTTC. Translated, it gives CASSLWRLAGGPGEQYF. The variable domain in full, completed from reference TRBV28 and TRBJ2-7, reads DVKVTQSSRYLVKRTGEKVFLECVQDMDHENMFWYRQDPGLGLRLIYFSYDVKMKEKGDIPEGYSVSREKKERFSLILESASTNQTSMYLCASSLWRLAGGPGEQYFGPGTRLTVT.